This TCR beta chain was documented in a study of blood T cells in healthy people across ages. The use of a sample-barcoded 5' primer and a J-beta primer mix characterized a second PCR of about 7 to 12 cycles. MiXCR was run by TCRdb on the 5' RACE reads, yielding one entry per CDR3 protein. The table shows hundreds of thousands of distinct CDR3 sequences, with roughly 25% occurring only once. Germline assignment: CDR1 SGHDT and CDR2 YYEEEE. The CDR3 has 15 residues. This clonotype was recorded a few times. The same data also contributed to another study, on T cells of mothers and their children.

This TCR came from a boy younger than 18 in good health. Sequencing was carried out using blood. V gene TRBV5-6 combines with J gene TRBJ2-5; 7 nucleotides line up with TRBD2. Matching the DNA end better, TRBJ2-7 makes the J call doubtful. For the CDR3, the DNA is TGTGCCAGCAACGCGGCGGGAGAAGCCTCCTACGAGCAGTACTTC. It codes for CASNAAGEASYEQYF.